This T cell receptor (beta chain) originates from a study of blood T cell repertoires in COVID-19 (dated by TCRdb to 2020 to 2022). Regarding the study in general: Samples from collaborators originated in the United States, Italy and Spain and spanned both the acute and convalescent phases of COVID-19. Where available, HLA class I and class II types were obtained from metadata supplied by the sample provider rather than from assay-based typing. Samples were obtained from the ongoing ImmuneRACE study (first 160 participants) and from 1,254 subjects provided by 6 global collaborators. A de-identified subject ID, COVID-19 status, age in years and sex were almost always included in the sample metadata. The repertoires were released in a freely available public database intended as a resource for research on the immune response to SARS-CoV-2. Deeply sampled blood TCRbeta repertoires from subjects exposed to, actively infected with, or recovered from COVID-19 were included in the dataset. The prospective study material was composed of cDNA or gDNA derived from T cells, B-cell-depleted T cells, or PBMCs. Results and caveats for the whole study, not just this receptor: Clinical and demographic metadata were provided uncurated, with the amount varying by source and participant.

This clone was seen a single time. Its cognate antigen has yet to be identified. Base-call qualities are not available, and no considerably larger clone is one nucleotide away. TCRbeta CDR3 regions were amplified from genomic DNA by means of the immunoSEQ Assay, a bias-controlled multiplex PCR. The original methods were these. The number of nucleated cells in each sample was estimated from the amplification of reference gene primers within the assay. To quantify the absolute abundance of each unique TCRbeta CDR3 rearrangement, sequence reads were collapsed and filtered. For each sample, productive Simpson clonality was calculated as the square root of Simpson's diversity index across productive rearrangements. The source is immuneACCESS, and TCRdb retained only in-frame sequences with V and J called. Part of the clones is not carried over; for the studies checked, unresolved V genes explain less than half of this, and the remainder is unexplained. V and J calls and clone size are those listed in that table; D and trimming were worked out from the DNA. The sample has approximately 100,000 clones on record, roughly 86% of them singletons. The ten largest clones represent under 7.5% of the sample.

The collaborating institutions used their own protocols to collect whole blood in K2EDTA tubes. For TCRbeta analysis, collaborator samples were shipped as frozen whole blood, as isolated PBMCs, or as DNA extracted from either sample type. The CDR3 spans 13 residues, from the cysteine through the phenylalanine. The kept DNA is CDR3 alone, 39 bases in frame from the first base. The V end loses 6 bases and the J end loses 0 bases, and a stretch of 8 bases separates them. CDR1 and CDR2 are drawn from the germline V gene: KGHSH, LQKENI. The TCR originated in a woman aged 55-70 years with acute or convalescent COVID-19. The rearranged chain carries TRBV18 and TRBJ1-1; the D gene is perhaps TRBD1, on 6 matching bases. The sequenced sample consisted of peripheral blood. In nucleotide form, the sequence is TGTGCCAGCTCCAGGACAGTGAACACTGAAGCTTTCTTT. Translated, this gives CASSRTVNTEAFF.